These 16 T cell receptor beta chains were sequenced from one sample in a study of blood T cell repertoires in COVID-19. The method was immunoSEQ multiplex PCR; TCRdb's version includes in-frame clones alone and lacks a portion of them. Of over 100,000 clones listed, roughly 86% are singletons. The specimen was peripheral blood. All receptors come from a woman in her 70s with COVID-19, enrolled during active disease.

The rearrangement uses TRBV30 and TRBJ2-5; 11 bases are shared with TRBD2. This CDR3 is 17 amino acids long. The J segment lost 1 base and the V segment lost 1 base, leaving 8 bases of the junction unmatched. CDR1 is GTSNPN, CDR2 SVGIG, per germline (reference sequence). The CDR3 reads CAWSALELAGAQETQYF. CDR3 sequence (DNA): TGTGCCTGGAGTGCCCTCGAACTAGCGGGGGCCCAAGAGACCCAGTACTTC. The complete variable domain, with remaining parts taken from reference TRBV30 and TRBJ2-5, reads SQTIHQWPATLVQPVGSPLSLECTVEGTSNPNLYWYRQAAGRGLQLLFYSVGIGQISSEVPQNLSASRPQDRQFILSSKKLLLSDSGFYLCAWSALELAGAQETQYFGPGTRLLVL.

This rearrangement joins TRBV3-1 (or the pseudogene TRBV3-2) to TRBJ2-3; D gene ambiguous. Trimming shortened V by 0 bases and J by 0 bases, and 10 bases separated the two germline ends. Germline CDR1 LGHDT, CDR2 YNNKEL (reference sequence). There are 16 residues in the CDR3. DNA for the CDR3: TGTGCCAGCAGCCAAGATTTTTCTCCTAGCACAGATACGCAGTATTTT. Translation: CASSQDFSPSTDTQYF.

This clone was observed a handful of times. The chain links TRBV3-1 (or the pseudogene TRBV3-2) to TRBJ1-3; D remains ambiguous. The CDR3 loop spans 13 amino acids. The V end lost 6 bases, the J end lost 4 bases, and 10 bases lay between the germline ends. Germline V gene data show CDR1 as LGHDT and CDR2 as YNNKEL (reference sequence). The CDR3 bases are TGTGCCAGCAGGTGGGCGGGCGGAAACACCATATATTTT. It is translated as CASRWAGGNTIYF.

This clone showed up just a few times. The V call is TRBV7-9, the J call TRBJ2-5, with TRBD1 matching 11 bases. The V gene end was trimmed by 8 bases and the J gene end by 5 bases; junction bases not matched to a gene: 10. CDR3 length: 15 residues. Germline V CDR1 and CDR2: SEHNR, FQNEAQ (reference sequence). CDR3 in DNA: TGTGCCAGCTTTCGGACAGGGGGCGGTGGTGAGACCCAGTACTTC. Its protein is CASFRTGGGGETQYF.

The rearrangement joins TRBV6-5 to TRBJ1-2, with D unresolved. Deletions cut 6 bases from V and 6 bases from J, with 14 bases between. Germline V CDR1 and CDR2: MNHEY, SVGAGI. The CDR3 covers 13 residues. The CDR3 nucleotides read TGTGCCAGCAGGGATGCGGGAAGGCATGGCTACACCTTC. It specifies CASRDAGRHGYTF.

The V call is TRBV15, the J call TRBJ2-5, with 7 nucleotides matching TRBD2. Germline-derived CDR1 and CDR2 are LNHNV and YYDKDF (reference sequence). The CDR3 totals 15 residues. The V and J ends lost 1 base and 4 bases, in that order; junction bases with no gene match: 6. The CDR3, as DNA: TGTGCCACCAGCAGAGTGCGCAGGGAGGGAGAGACCCAGTACTTC. Encoded protein: CATSRVRREGETQYF.

V usage is TRBV29-1 and J usage is TRBJ1-2; 7 bases map to TRBD1. The V gene's germline CDR1 is SQVTM and CDR2 ANQGSEA. J was trimmed by 0 bases and V by 3 bases; bases with no gene match: 1. The CDR3 extends over 13 amino acids. This chain's CDR3 is CSVETGSNYGYTF. The CDR3 nucleotides read TGCAGCGTTGAGACAGGGTCTAACTATGGCTACACCTTC.

The CDR3 DNA is TGTGCCTGGAGTCACGGAGGCGACCAAGAGACCCAGTACTTC. It codes for CAWSHGGDQETQYF. This chain joins TRBV30 and TRBJ2-5, with D perhaps TRBD2 (5 bases). This CDR3 contains 14 residues. Germline CDR1 and CDR2: GTSNPN and SVGIG (reference sequence). Deletions cut 2 bases from V and 0 bases from J, with 10 bases between.

This chain links TRBV27 with TRBJ2-7; TRBD1 is a possible D gene (6 bases). CDR1 is MNHEY and CDR2 is SMNVEV in the germline V gene (reference sequence). The CDR3 runs to 15 residues. The ends were cut back, 2 bases at V and 4 bases at J, with 15 bases in the middle. The CDR3 DNA sequence: TGTGCCAGCAGTTTAGGTACAGGGTGGAGGTACGAGCAGTACTTC. Its translation: CASSLGTGWRYEQYF.

J is TRBJ1-2 and V is TRBV12-3 or TRBV12-4; D may be TRBD1 (6 bases). V dropped 4 bases and J dropped 5 bases, with 11 bases sitting between them. CDR3 length: 13 amino acids. For the CDR3, the DNA is TGTGCCAGCAGTTCGTGGACAGAATATGGCTACACCTTC. Translation gives CASSSWTEYGYTF.

CDR3 region: CASSLDRGRTNTEAFF. The CDR3 nucleotides read TGTGCCAGCAGCCTCGACAGGGGACGAACGAACACTGAAGCTTTCTTT. The J gene is TRBJ1-1, the V gene TRBV5-4; TRBD1 matches 8 bases. CDR1 SGHNT and CDR2 YYREEE come from the germline V gene (reference sequence). The trim removed 4 bases at V and 1 base at J, leaving 9 bases unmatched. This CDR3 is 16 amino acids long.

The rearrangement joins TRBV7-2 to TRBJ2-1, with 10 bases identical to TRBD2. Trimming cost V 5 bases and J 5 bases; bases outside gene matches: 6. The CDR3 spans 15 residues. Germline CDR1 SGHTA, CDR2 FQGNSA. CDR3 in DNA: TGTGCCAGCAGCACCAAGCGGGGGGGGAACAATGAGCAGTTCTTC. This codes for CASSTKRGGNNEQFF.

The V and J genes are TRBV2 and TRBJ1-2, with D unclear. Germline V gene lookup returns CDR1 SNHLY and CDR2 FYNNEI. The CDR3 is made up of 13 amino acids. V dropped 4 bases and J dropped 0 bases, with 6 bases sitting between them. CDR3 coding DNA: TGTGCCAGCAGTGTACAGACTAACTATGGCTACACCTTC. This gives the protein CASSVQTNYGYTF.

This clone showed up just a few times. V and J are TRBV5-6 and TRBJ2-7; no reliable D call. Trimming stripped 5 bases from V and 0 bases from J, with 9 bases between. Looked up from germline, CDR1 is SGHDT and CDR2 is YYEEEE. The CDR3 has 13 residues. The CDR3 protein is CASSPGYSYEQYF. Written as DNA, the CDR3 is TGTGCCAGCAGTCCAGGATACTCCTACGAGCAGTACTTC.

This clone came up once. The genes are TRBV5-1 and TRBJ1-3; tentative D call: TRBD1 (6 bases). Germline loops: CDR1 SGHRS, CDR2 YFSETQ. There are 16 residues in the CDR3. The V gene lost 2 bases and the J gene lost 1 base, with 13 bases spanning the gap. The CDR3, as DNA: TGCGCCAGCAGCTTACAGGGTTCTGCATCTGGAAACACCATATATTTT. Translation: CASSLQGSASGNTIYF. The full variable domain, with the rest looked up from reference TRBV5-1 and TRBJ1-3, is KAGVTQTPRYLIKTRGQQVTLSCSPISGHRSVSWYQQTPGQGLQFLFEYFSETQRNKGNFPGRFSGRQFSNSRSEMNVSTLELGDSALYLCASSLQGSASGNTIYFGEGSWLTVV.

The J gene is TRBJ1-2, the V gene TRBV2; 10 positions agree with TRBD1. There are 15 residues in the CDR3. Germline CDR1 SNHLY, CDR2 FYNNEI. The V and J ends lost 7 bases and 4 bases, in that order; junction bases with no gene match: 9. In nucleotides, the CDR3 is TGTGCCAGCAACCCGACAGGGGGCGCATCCTATGGCTACACCTTC. This codes for CASNPTGGASYGYTF.